What follows is one TCR beta chain and its context. Its antigen is unidentified. This entry belongs to a study of post-analysis software for immune sequencing data. Study in general: Several disease courses (relapsing-remitting, secondary progressive and progressive-relapsing) of multiple sclerosis were included.

Presence of unique molecular identifiers characterized the TCR beta cDNA libraries. TCRdb itself ran the PCR reads through MiXCR, one entry per CDR3 protein. Of more than 450,000 distinct CDR3 sequences listed, around 40% were seen once; the top ten hold around 1.7%. Losses at the gene ends were 6 bases for V and 2 bases for J; bases not matched to a gene: 8. The CDR3 runs to 16 residues. Germline loops: CDR1 MNHEY, CDR2 SVGAGI. Overall study results and limits: Normalized Chao1 diversity was significantly reduced in patients versus controls. Patients had higher frequencies than controls of roughly five TRBV segments, including TRBV5-6, TRBV5-1 and TRBV20-1.

The sequence derives from a girl aged 10 to 17 with multiple sclerosis. The rearrangement uses TRBV6-5 and TRBJ2-7; 12 bases agree with TRBD2. Material for sequencing was blood. The CDR3 sequence: CASSQGLAGSPYEQYF. The CDR3 nucleotides read TGTGCCAGCAGCCAAGGACTAGCGGGAAGCCCCTACGAGCAGTACTTC.